This record covers a single T cell receptor beta chain. Its specificity is unknown. Autoimmune disease history or systemic immunosuppression was exclusionary. Germline V lookup: CDR1 LNHNV, CDR2 YYDKDF (reference sequence). Losses at the gene ends were 3 bases for V and 6 bases for J; bases not matched to a gene: 7. The CDR3 is 16 amino acids. These data are taken from a study of OX40 agonist ivuxolimab in advanced cancers. Study results and limitations: Clonal expansion was seen in CD4+ and CD8+ blood T cells by week 6 at 0.1 to 3.0 mg/kg. Average numbers of expanded clones were greater in CD8+ T cells than in CD4+.

TCRdb keeps only in-frame clones here, not all; method: immunoSEQ multiplex PCR. In the table there are around 70,000 clones, around four fifths of which are singletons. The source was CD4+ or CD8+ T cells sorted from blood, collected in a trial of the OX40 agonist ivuxolimab. The receptor comes from an adult with an advanced solid tumor such as melanoma, head and neck, liver or kidney cancer. The chain recombines TRBV15 with TRBJ1-5, with 11 nucleotides matching TRBD1. Written as DNA, the CDR3 is TGTGCCACCAGCAGCCCAGGACAGGGGGCCGGTCAGCCCCAGCATTTT. Its protein is CATSSPGQGAGQPQHF.